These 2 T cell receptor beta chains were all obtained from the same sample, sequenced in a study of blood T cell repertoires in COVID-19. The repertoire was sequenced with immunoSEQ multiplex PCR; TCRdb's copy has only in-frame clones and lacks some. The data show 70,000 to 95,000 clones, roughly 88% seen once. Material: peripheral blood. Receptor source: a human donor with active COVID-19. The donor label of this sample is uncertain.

CDR3 sequence: CASSLEFATARNSPLHF. Written as DNA, the CDR3 is TGTGCCAGCAGCTTAGAATTCGCGACAGCTAGAAATTCACCCCTCCACTTT. The chain couples TRBV11-2 to TRBJ1-6, with a possible D match to TRBD1 (5 bases). The CDR3 covers 17 residues. The V gene lost 0 bases and the J gene lost 7 bases, with 16 bases spanning the gap. CDR1 is SGHAT, CDR2 FQNNGV, per germline.

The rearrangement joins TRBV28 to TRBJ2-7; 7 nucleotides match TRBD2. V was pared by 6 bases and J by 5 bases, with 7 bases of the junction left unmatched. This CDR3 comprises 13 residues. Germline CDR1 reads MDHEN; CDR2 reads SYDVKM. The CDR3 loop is CASSPLGGNEQYF. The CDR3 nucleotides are TGTGCCAGCAGCCCACTGGGAGGGAACGAGCAGTACTTC.